The T cell receptor (beta chain) under discussion was sequenced for a study of blood T cell repertoires in COVID-19 (dated by TCRdb to the early 2020s). General notes on the study: Samples from collaborators originated in the United States, Italy and Spain and spanned both the acute and convalescent phases of COVID-19. The material from the prospective study consisted of cDNA or gDNA derived from T cells, B-cell-depleted T cells, or PBMCs. The dataset comprised deeply sampled blood TCRbeta repertoires from subjects exposed to, actively infected with, or recovered from COVID-19. The repertoires were made available in a free public database intended to serve as a resource for research on the immune response to SARS-CoV-2. The samples were drawn from two sources: the first 160 participants of the ongoing ImmuneRACE study, and 1,200 or so subjects contributed by 6 global collaborators. The sample metadata nearly always contained a de-identified subject ID, COVID-19 status, age in years and sex. Where available, HLA class I and class II types were obtained from metadata supplied by the sample provider rather than from assay-based typing.

The research as a whole found: The quantity of clinical and demographic metadata differed by source and by participant and was supplied without curation.

The immunoSEQ Assay, a bias-controlled multiplex PCR, was used to amplify TCRbeta CDR3 regions from genomic DNA. Processing in the source paper ran as follows. The number of nucleated cells in each sample was estimated from the amplification of reference gene primers within the assay. To quantify the absolute abundance of each unique TCRbeta CDR3 rearrangement, sequence reads were collapsed and filtered. For each sample, productive Simpson clonality was calculated as the square root of Simpson's diversity index over productive rearrangements. This immuneACCESS table, as held by TCRdb, lists in-frame sequences with V and J called but not all clones. Of the missing ones, under half trace to an unresolved V gene in checked studies; the others have no known cause. V, J and clone size were drawn from that table, and D and trimming were deduced from the DNA. The sample contains more than 15,000 clones, over 65% of them found a single time. The ten largest clones take up 20% to 25% of the sample.

Turning to this clone: The clone's antigen remains unknown. Nothing much larger sits one base from this clone, and base qualities are not available.

V trim: 1 base; J trim: 5 bases; unmatched bases: 6. From a lookup of the germline V gene, CDR1 and CDR2 are MGHRA and YSYEKL. Inclusive of the bounding cysteine and phenylalanine, the CDR3 is 16 residues long. Just the 48-base CDR3 DNA is kept, in frame starting at base 1. Each collaborating institution followed its own protocols to collect whole blood in K2EDTA tubes. For TCRbeta analysis, collaborators shipped samples as frozen whole blood, isolated PBMCs, or DNA extracted from either of those sample types. Material: peripheral blood. The sequence derives from a man aged 60 to 69 with active or convalescent COVID-19. The V and J segments used are TRBV4-1 and TRBJ2-3; the junction holds 10 bases that match TRBD2. The DNA sequence is as follows: TGCGCCAGCAGCCAAGGGAGCGGGGGGGTAAGAGATACGCAGTATTTT. Translated, it reads CASSQGSGGVRDTQYF.